This paragraph reports one T cell receptor beta chain. Its cognate antigen is unknown. The data are from a study of blood T cells in healthy people across ages. Study-level findings and limits: Among T cells, TCR beta diversity per million cells dropped roughly linearly as age rose.

The CDR3 is 14 residues long. The V gene lost 10 bases and the J gene lost 6 bases, with 18 bases spanning the gap. Germline CDR1 and CDR2: MDHEN and SYDVKM. Sample-barcoded 5' priming and a J-beta primer mix drove a second PCR of roughly 7 to 11 cycles. TCRdb processed the 5' RACE reads anew with MiXCR; each CDR3 protein has one entry. The table records roughly 2 million distinct CDR3 sequences, roughly 50% of them present only once. The source of this sequence is a woman aged 40 to 50 in good health. The sample taken for sequencing was blood. The rearrangement uses TRBV28 and TRBJ1-4; a possible D gene is TRBD1 (5 bases). CDR3 in DNA: TGTGCCACCATAGAAGGCCCGGGGGATGAAAAACTGTTTTTT. Amino acids: CATIEGPGDEKLFF.